This T cell receptor (beta chain) was identified in a study of patients and donors after allogeneic stem cell transplantation. This clonotype has just a few counts. TCRdb itself ran the RT-PCR reads through MiXCR, one entry per CDR3 protein. The sample lists about a million distinct CDR3 sequences, under 20% occurring once. V dropped 4 bases and J dropped 0 bases, with 16 bases sitting between them. This CDR3 region has 17 residues. Per the germline V gene, CDR1 is SEHNR and CDR2 is FQNEAQ (reference sequence). The sample taken for sequencing was blood, either unsorted or a sorted T cell fraction (not recorded which). The chain links TRBV7-9 to TRBJ2-1; tentative D call: TRBD2 (5 bases). The clonotype comes from a human donor who was either an allogeneic HSCT recipient or a stem cell or donor lymphocyte infusion donor (not recorded which). It is not recorded whose cells these are; they may come from a transplant donor. The CDR3 loop reads CASSSKLADYSYNEQFF. CDR3 DNA sequence: TGTGCCAGCAGCTCGAAGTTAGCTGACTACTCCTACAATGAGCAGTTCTTC.